What follows describes a single TCR beta chain. This clonotype was detected ten times or more. Its target antigen remains unknown. No per-base quality is available; no much larger clone lies one base away. This sample was included in a study of T-cell memory formation after mild COVID-19 (dated by TCRdb to about 2021). Study-level background: TCR sequence clusters from the two donors were largely donor specific. T-cell clones expanding and contracting after mild COVID-19 in two donors were tracked by longitudinal TCRalpha and TCRbeta repertoire sequencing. The cohort comprised two young, previously healthy adult volunteers, one female and one male. Beyond this particular receptor, the publication reports: Only a couple of mild cases were covered in the study, and larger cohorts including severe cases with pre-infection samples were considered necessary. Clones that contracted from day 15 to 85 showed balanced CD4/CD8 phenotypes, whereas a second wave of clones that expanded from day 15 to 37 leaned towards CD4+. Some responding clones were detected in pre-infection memory, which suggested that pre-existing cross-reactive memory T cells had joined the SARS-CoV-2 response. Contracting CD4+ clones appeared mostly in the CM and EM memory subsets, whereas CD8+ clones were enriched in EMRA. SARS-CoV-2 specificity of the second-wave clones peaking on day 37 was not confirmed.

TCRdb shows the sequencer as Illumina NovaSeq 6000. TCRalpha and TCRbeta cDNA libraries were constructed by 5'RACE with constant-segment primers, with sample barcodes and unique molecular identifiers being introduced. RNA was extracted from every sample with Trizol reagent. The libraries were amplified in two PCR steps, and the second step added a second sample barcode and Illumina TruSeq adapters. The libraries were sequenced on an Illumina NovaSeq using 2 x 150 bp paired-end reads. As for the authors' bioinformatics: With migec v1.2.7, reads were demultiplexed and then collapsed into UMI-guided consensus sequences. Using mixcr v2.1.11, UMI consensuses were aligned to TRA and TRB V and J templates and then assembled into clonotypes. A clonotype was counted as expanded or contracted only when both edgeR and NoisET called the clonotype significant, with the noise models trained on biological replicates. For edgeR calls, the cutoffs were a false discovery rate-adjusted p below 0.01 and a log2 fold-change threshold of 1. As an exploratory analysis of dynamics, PCA with hierarchical clustering was applied to max-normalized trajectories of the 1000 most abundant clonotypes. Separately sequenced CD4+ and CD8+ repertoires were used to assign the CD4 or CD8 phenotype of responding clones. TCRdb ran its own pipeline on the public reads, namely fastp trimming at Q25 and MiXCR clone calling, and kept in-frame beta chains. Each CDR3 protein appears once, grouped with its most common genes and DNA. Here the V and J calls rest on TCRdb's processing, not on the authors' analysis. The sample has some 260,000 distinct CDR3 sequences on record, 15% to 20% of them singletons. Clones ranked in the top ten supply approximately 3.6% of the sample.

According to the germline V gene, CDR1 reads SGHRS and CDR2 reads YFSETQ. From its cysteine to its phenylalanine, the CDR3 spans 13 amino acids. Of all the DNA, just the CDR3 is kept, 39 bases in frame from base 1. The V and J ends are trimmed by 0 bases and 2 bases, leaving 5 bases between them. Ficoll-Paque density gradient centrifugation was used to isolate PBMCs. Source material: PBMCs or a T cell subset sorted from them (not recorded which). The source is a man between 18 and 35 years old who had mild COVID-19 (a few samples of this study predate the infection). The sample titles of this study are shuffled in the database, so cell type and time point are left out; the donor was told from shared clones. The chain couples TRBV5-1 to TRBJ2-5; too little of a D gene remains to name it. The base sequence is TGCGCCAGCAGCTTGGCACAGCAAGAGACCCAGTACTTC. Translated, this is CASSLAQQETQYF.